A selection of T cell receptor beta chains follows, all from one sample in a study of technical replicates of blood from several donors. Profiled with immunoSEQ multiplex PCR; TCRdb holds only in-frame clones, not every one. The table lists about 61,000 clones, around 97% of them singletons. Sequenced material: T cells isolated from PBMCs. The origin of the receptors is a human donor in good health. Each CDR3 is given with its conserved first and last residue. The D gene is left open where the match is weak. Some rows have no size entry. The others give once, few or many, or a class for an expanded clone.

V,size,D,J,DNA,CDR3
TRBV9,-,TRBD2,TRBJ2-3,TGTGCCAGCAGCGTAGCGAGCGCGGTAGCGGGCGGCACAGATACGCAGTATTTT,CASSVASAVAGGTDTQYF
TRBV25-1,-,TRBD1,TRBJ1-1,TGTGCCAGCAGAGACCACAGGGGCACTGAAGCTTTCTTT,CASRDHRGTEAFF
TRBV28,-,-,TRBJ2-5,TGTGCCAGCAGGAAATCTTCCGGGGAGACCCAGTACTTC,CASRKSSGETQYF
TRBV28,-,TRBD1,TRBJ2-5,TGTGCCAGCAGTTTATTCGGGACAGGGCAAGAGACCCAGTACTTC,CASSLFGTGQETQYF
TRBV7-9,-,TRBD1,TRBJ1-1,TGTGCCAGCACATGGGGACAGGGAAAAGCTGAAGCTTTCTTT,CASTWGQGKAEAFF
TRBV30,-,-,TRBJ1-1,TGTGCCTGGAGTATCAGGACATCAGCTTTCTTT,CAWSIRTSAFF
TRBV6-5,-,TRBD1,TRBJ1-3,TGTGCCAGCAGCCCCCGGGACAGCGGGGGAAACACCATATATTTT,CASSPRDSGGNTIYF
TRBV6-1,-,-,TRBJ1-6,TGTGCCAGCAGTGTCAGCGTGCCACCCCTCCACTTT,CASSVSVPPLHF
TRBV25-1,few,TRBD2,TRBJ2-1,TGTGCCAGCAGTTCATGGACTAGCGGGTCGGTCGATGAGCAGTTCTTC,CASSSWTSGSVDEQFF
TRBV5-1,-,TRBD1,TRBJ1-1,TGCGCCAGCAGCTTCGGGACAGGGGGCCTGAACACTGAAGCTTTCTTT,CASSFGTGGLNTEAFF
TRBV6-5,-,-,TRBJ2-2,TGTGCCAGCAGTTCGACAGGAGACACCGGGGAGCTGTTTTTT,CASSSTGDTGELFF
TRBV18,-,-,TRBJ1-1,TGTGCCAGCTCCACGGGCACGGGATCCGCTGAAGCTTTCTTT,CASSTGTGSAEAFF
TRBV6-5,-,-,TRBJ2-3,TGTGCCAGCAGGAGACTAGTCTCTAGCACAGATACGCAGTATTTT,CASRRLVSSTDTQYF
TRBV6-5,-,TRBD1,TRBJ2-7,TGTGCCAGCAAGAAGGGGACAGGGGATCCCTACGAGCAGTACTTC,CASKKGTGDPYEQYF
TRBV11-2,-,-,TRBJ2-1,TGTGCCAGCAGCGCGGACAGCCACAATGAGCAGTTCTTC,CASSADSHNEQFF
TRBV11-3,-,TRBD2,TRBJ2-1,TGTGCCAGCAAGGGCGGGAGCAATGAGCAGTTCTTC,CASKGGSNEQFF
TRBV4-1,-,-,TRBJ2-7,TGCGCCAGCAGCCTCAACTACGAGCAGTACTTC,CASSLNYEQYF
TRBV29-1,once,-,TRBJ1-1,TGCAGCGCAGGGATGAACACTGAAGCTTTCTTT,CSAGMNTEAFF
TRBV7-6,once,-,TRBJ2-2,TGTGCCAGCAGCCAGGGAGGAGGGAGGAACACCGGGGAGCTGTTTTTT,CASSQGGGRNTGELFF
TRBV6-5,-,TRBD2,TRBJ2-1,TGTGCCAGCAGAGCCGGGGGGTACAATGAGCAGTTCTTC,CASRAGGYNEQFF
TRBV7-9,-,-,TRBJ2-3,TGTGCCAGCAGCTTAGCGGGAGGACCCACAGATACGCAGTATTTT,CASSLAGGPTDTQYF
TRBV19,-,TRBD1,TRBJ1-2,TGTGCCAGTAGTATAAAGACAGGGTATGGCTACACCTTC,CASSIKTGYGYTF
TRBV5-5,-,-,TRBJ2-3,TGTGCCAGCAGCTTGGTTCTCCCCTTGAAACTTACAGATACGCAGTATTTT,CASSLVLPLKLTDTQYF
TRBV5-4,-,TRBD1,TRBJ2-7,TGTGCCAGCAGCGGGGGGACAGGGGCGACCTTTGAGGAGCAGTACTTC,CASSGGTGATFEEQYF
TRBV5-5,-,-,TRBJ1-2,TGTGCCAGCAGCCCTATAGGGGCTAACTATGGCTACACCTTC,CASSPIGANYGYTF
TRBV6-5,-,TRBD1,TRBJ2-7,TGTGCCAGCAGTTACTACGGACAGGGCTACGAGCAGTACTTC,CASSYYGQGYEQYF
TRBV9,-,TRBD2,TRBJ2-7,TGTGCCAGCAGCGTAGCTAGCGGGGGGTACGAGCAGTACTTC,CASSVASGGYEQYF
TRBV30,few,-,TRBJ1-2,TGTGCCTGGGCCCGGGGACGGGAGGGCTACACCTTC,CAWARGREGYTF
TRBV11-3,-,TRBD1,TRBJ1-1,TGTGCCAGCAGCCCAAGGACAGGGGCCACTGAAGCTTTCTTT,CASSPRTGATEAFF
TRBV11-2,-,-,TRBJ2-3,TGTGCCAGCAGCCCAAGACTCACAGATACGCAGTATTTT,CASSPRLTDTQYF
TRBV5-1,-,-,TRBJ1-1,TGCGCCAGCAGCTCGACATTGGGCAATCTGAACACTGAAGCTTTCTTT,CASSSTLGNLNTEAFF
TRBV30,-,TRBD1,TRBJ2-7,TGTGCCTGGAGTGGGGACAGGGGGCTGTCCTACGAGCAGTACTTC,CAWSGDRGLSYEQYF
TRBV14,-,TRBD2,TRBJ2-7,TGTGCCAGCAGCCAAGAAATGTCCGTTGGGACTAGCGGGGGGCTCCACTCCTACGAGCAGTACTTC,CASSQEMSVGTSGGLHSYEQYF
TRBV5-5,-,-,TRBJ2-7,TGTGCCAGCAGCTTGGCCAGGGACTGGGAGCAGTACTTC,CASSLARDWEQYF
TRBV9,-,-,TRBJ2-2,TGTGCCAGCAGCGTACGACAGGCGAACACCGGGGAGCTGTTTTTT,CASSVRQANTGELFF
TRBV4-1,-,-,TRBJ1-5,TGCGCCAGCAGCCAAGAACTGACACCAGATCAGCCCCAGCATTTT,CASSQELTPDQPQHF
TRBV18,-,-,TRBJ1-2,TGTGCCAGCTCACTCCAACCGGGACACGACTTGTATGGCTACACCTTC,CASSLQPGHDLYGYTF
TRBV6-1,-,-,TRBJ1-1,TGTGCCAGCAGTCGGAGTGACACTGAAGCTTTCTTT,CASSRSDTEAFF
TRBV29-1,-,-,TRBJ2-3,TGCAGCGTGAGGCCTAGGTTAACAGATACGCAGTATTTT,CSVRPRLTDTQYF
TRBV6-1,-,-,TRBJ2-7,TGTGCCAGCAGTGAAGCGCTGACAGCTGATTACGAGCAGTACTTC,CASSEALTADYEQYF
TRBV25-1,-,-,TRBJ2-1,TGTGCCAGCCCCATTTCTCCAGGGGCTTACAATGAGCAGTTCTTC,CASPISPGAYNEQFF
TRBV5-6,-,-,TRBJ2-2,TGTGCCAGGTTACGTGTAGGACTCCCTTTTACCGGGGAGCTGTTTTTT,CARLRVGLPFTGELFF
TRBV2,-,TRBD1,TRBJ1-2,TGTGCCAGCGGAGCGGACAGGGCCGACTTGTCCCTCTATGGCTACACCTTC,CASGADRADLSLYGYTF
TRBV7-2,-,-,TRBJ2-7,TGTGCCAGCAGCTTAATCGGCTACGAGCAGTACTTC,CASSLIGYEQYF
TRBV4-2,-,TRBD1,TRBJ2-1,TGTGCCAGCAGCCAAGATAGGGGACAGGTGCCCTACAATGAGCAGTTCTTC,CASSQDRGQVPYNEQFF
TRBV14,-,TRBD2,TRBJ2-1,TGTGCCAGCAGCCAAGTTCTAGCGGGGTACGAATTCTACAATGAGCAGTTCTTC,CASSQVLAGYEFYNEQFF
TRBV19,-,-,TRBJ2-1,TGTGCCAGTAGTATAACCGGGACATACTACAATGAGCAGTTCTTC,CASSITGTYYNEQFF
TRBV5-6,-,-,TRBJ1-6,TGTGCTGGGGTCGGCAGGGCGGGGAAGACACCCCTCCACTTT,CAGVGRAGKTPLHF
TRBV5-4,-,TRBD1,TRBJ1-4,TGTGCCAGCAGAGGTGGGACAGAGAATGAAAAACTGTTTTTT,CASRGGTENEKLFF
TRBV2,-,TRBD1,TRBJ1-1,TGTGCCAGCAGTTCGACAGGGGTACAGCTGAACACTGAAGCTTTCTTT,CASSSTGVQLNTEAFF
TRBV23-1,-,TRBD1,TRBJ1-1,TGCGCCAGCAGTCAATCCCCCGGGACAGTGAACACTGAAGCTTTCTTT,CASSQSPGTVNTEAFF
TRBV7-2,-,TRBD2,TRBJ2-5,TGTGCCAGCAGCTTAGTCAGGGCTAGCGGAGAGACCCAGTACTTC,CASSLVRASGETQYF
TRBV5-5,once,-,TRBJ2-7,TGTGCCAGCAGCTTGGCGACTAGTCGCTACGAGCAGTACTTC,CASSLATSRYEQYF
TRBV28,-,TRBD1,TRBJ1-2,TGTGCCAGCAACCCGGGACAGGGGGCGCGGTGGTATGGCTACACCTTC,CASNPGQGARWYGYTF
TRBV6-5,-,-,TRBJ1-2,TGTGCCAGCAGTTTCACAGGGTCCCAGGACTACACCTTC,CASSFTGSQDYTF